The present T cell receptor (beta chain) was sequenced within a study of blood T cell repertoires in COVID-19 (dated by TCRdb to 2019 to 2021). Study-wide context: Samples from collaborators originated in the United States, Italy and Spain and spanned both the acute and convalescent phases of COVID-19. The material from the prospective study consisted of cDNA or gDNA derived from T cells, B-cell-depleted T cells, or PBMCs. Subjects who had been exposed to COVID-19, were actively infected with it, or had recovered from it provided the deeply sampled blood TCRbeta repertoires that made up the dataset. A freely available public database, intended as a resource for researchers studying the immune response to SARS-CoV-2, is where the repertoires were released. The samples were drawn from two sources: the first 160 participants of the ongoing ImmuneRACE study, and 1,000 to 1,500 subjects contributed by 6 global collaborators. Nearly every sample came with metadata listing a de-identified subject ID, COVID-19 status, age in years and sex. Where available, HLA class I and class II types were obtained from metadata supplied by the sample provider rather than from assay-based typing.

As regards this clone: There is no known antigen for this receptor. The sample holds no much larger clone one base away, and base qualities are not on file.

Cut back by 4 bases and 4 bases, the V and J ends lie 10 bases apart. The CDR3 covers 14 residues, taking in both the cysteine and the phenylalanine. Kept here is only the CDR3 DNA, which spans 42 bases and is read in frame from base 1. In the germline V gene, CDR1 corresponds to MRHNA and CDR2 to SNTAGT. TCRbeta CDR3 regions were amplified from genomic DNA by means of the immunoSEQ Assay, a bias-controlled multiplex PCR. In the source study's methods: The number of nucleated cells in each sample was estimated from the amplification of reference gene primers within the assay. Sequence reads were collapsed and filtered to measure the absolute abundance of every unique TCRbeta CDR3 rearrangement. Productive Simpson clonality was computed per sample as the square root of Simpson's diversity index over productive rearrangements. TCRdb obtained this table from immuneACCESS and retained in-frame rearrangements with V and J assigned. These tables miss some clones; where compared with another copy, unresolved V genes account for less than half of the shortfall, and the remainder is unexplained. The V and J calls and clone size were taken over from that table, and D and trimming were inferred from the DNA. Within this sample are 120,000 to 150,000 clones, with over 80% of them counted one time only. About 10% of the sample is taken by the ten largest.

Each collaborating institution followed its own protocols to collect whole blood in K2EDTA tubes. Collaborator samples were shipped for TCRbeta analysis as frozen whole blood, isolated PBMCs, or DNA extracted from either sample type. What the work shows at the level of the full study, not this receptor alone: The amount of clinical and demographic metadata varied by source and participant and was provided uncurated.

This TCR derives from a man aged 60-69 years with active or convalescent COVID-19. The sequenced sample was peripheral blood. In this chain, TRBV6-4 is recombined with TRBJ2-2; too little of a D gene remains to name it. The CDR3 corresponds to CASSVEPTTGELFF. In nucleotide form, the sequence is TGTGCCAGCAGTGTAGAACCAACCACCGGGGAGCTGTTTTTT.